This TCR beta chain was identified in a study of cytomegalovirus exposure and HLA in healthy donors (dated by TCRdb to between 2016 and 2019). In the study overall: A later analysis indicated that the 120 or so validation repertoires were generated on the platform also employed for the 700 or so repertoires of the first cohort. To predict cytomegalovirus infection status, the study brought together high-throughput TCR immunosequencing, statistical association of individual TCRs with disease status, and machine learning. In addition to the first cohort of approximately 670 subjects, a separate validation cohort of approximately 130 different subjects was used. The study aimed to test whether signatures of past pathogen exposure could be identified by cataloging public T cell receptors.

General conclusions and limits of the study: Subsequent analysis determined that TCRs grouped into clusters in the first cohort also showed a tendency toward co-occurrence across the approximately 110 validation repertoires, and approximately 94% of cluster scores exceeded 0. The validation cohort had no HLA typing available for a later analysis, so co-occurrence within that cohort was assessed over all 120 or so repertoires. The study gave a list of about 170 TCR beta chains associated with cytomegalovirus. Three of the identified cytomegalovirus-associated TCR beta chains were confirmed in vitro to be specific for cytomegalovirus antigens. The authors suggested that the approach could potentially be generalized to other disease states and immunological phenotypes. Cytomegalovirus status was reported to be diagnosed by the classifier with high specificity and sensitivity in both the original and validation cohorts. Most TCR sequences were seen in very few donors, while some public TCRs were found in many individuals.

Library prep was done by the immunoSEQ multiplex PCR assay. As for the authors' bioinformatics: A statistical classification framework was built to diagnose cytomegalovirus status from the catalog of TCR beta chain sequences. What TCRdb holds here is the immuneACCESS table cut down to in-frame rearrangements. Part of the clones is not present; checked against another copy, under half of the missing clones reflect an unresolved V gene, and the others are unexplained. V and J calls plus clone size are reproduced from that table; the DNA served to infer D and trimming. The sample yields 150,000 to 200,000 clones; about 90% were counted once. The ten largest account for around 2.7% of the sample. The donors belonged to the validation cohort of 120 subjects, which was separate from the approximately 700-subject first cohort. This clone was observed a single time. Its antigen target is currently unknown. Nothing much larger sits one base from this clone, and base qualities are not available.

The germline V gene (reference sequence) specifies LNHDA as CDR1 and SQIVND as CDR2. V is pared back by 4 bases and J by 3 bases, with 18 bases lying between the germline termini. The CDR3 has 16 amino acids, counting the end cysteine and phenylalanine. Just the 48-base CDR3 DNA is kept, in frame starting at base 1. This clonotype was sampled from a woman under 30 in good health and CMV-seropositive. The sequence is built from TRBV19 and TRBJ1-1; the D region possibly corresponds to TRBD1 (5 bases align). The sequenced material came from PBMCs. The CDR3 protein is CASSKGASRTDTEAFF. The nucleotide sequence reads as follows: TGTGCCAGTAGTAAAGGGGCGAGCAGGACGGACACTGAAGCTTTCTTT.